This T cell receptor beta chain was sequenced in a study of cytomegalovirus exposure and HLA in healthy donors. The CDR3 is 15 amino acids. The J segment lost 4 bases and the V segment lost 5 bases, leaving 8 bases of the junction unmatched. In germline, CDR1 is MNHNY, CDR2 SVGAGI (reference sequence). Researchers ran the PCR with 60 Vbeta and 13 Jbeta primers. Clones were sequenced by immunoSEQ multiplex PCR, and TCRdb holds only the in-frame ones, with some missing. The table lists approximately 130,000 clones, 70% to 80% of them singletons. There are a few counts of this clone. The chain is built from TRBV6-6 and TRBJ1-2; the match to TRBD1 covers 9 bases. Input material: PBMCs. This TCR came from a female donor in good health and CMV-seropositive. CDR3 region: CASSPGQGRAYGYTF. CDR3 in DNA: TGTGCCAGCAGTCCGGGACAGGGCAGGGCCTATGGCTACACCTTC.